This T cell receptor (beta chain) was documented in a study of T cell responses to AZD1222 COVID-19 vaccine. TCRdb keeps only in-frame clones here, not all; method: immunoSEQ multiplex PCR. The repertoire has more than 120,000 clones, 85% to 95% of them found once; the top ten carry 9.3%. The sequencing used peripheral blood, collected 28 days after the second AZD1222 dose. The clonotype originates from an adult who received the AZD1222 COVID-19 vaccine.

The DNA for the CDR3 is TGTGCCAGCTCACCACGGGGGAGGGGGCGAAATGACGAGCAGTACTTC. This encodes CASSPRGRGRNDEQYF. The chain carries TRBV18 and TRBJ2-7, with D perhaps assigned TRBD1 or TRBD2 (7 bases each). CDR3 length: 16 residues. Germline assignment: CDR1 KGHSH and CDR2 LQKENI. Trimming pared 1 base from V and 5 bases from J, leaving 18 bases between. Full variable domain (outside the CDR3, taken from reference TRBV18 and TRBJ2-7): NAGVMQNPRHLVRRRGQEARLRCSPMKGHSHVYWYRQLPEEGLKFMVYLQKENIIDESGMPKERFSAEFPKEGPSILRIQQVVRGDSAAYFCASSPRGRGRNDEQYFGPGTRLTVT.